The 23 T cell receptor beta chains presented below share a single source sample, sequenced in a study of blood T cell repertoires in COVID-19. Sequenced by immunoSEQ multiplex PCR; TCRdb stores in-frame clones only, minus some. The sample records a few hundred thousand clones, 75% to 90% being singletons. The sample was peripheral blood. The receptor set was obtained from a woman between 70 and 85 years old with COVID-19, enrolled during active disease.

The gene calls are TRBV9 and TRBJ2-7; no reliable D call. The CDR3 contains 14 residues. The germline V and J ends were trimmed by 0 bases and 5 bases, with 12 bases remaining between them. Per the germline V gene, CDR1 is SGDLS and CDR2 is YYNGEE. CDR3 nucleotides: TGTGCCAGCAGCGTAGCTTCTAGAAGCGACGAGCAGTACTTC. This translates into CASSVASRSDEQYF.

The chain recombines TRBV2 with TRBJ1-5; D unclear. Germline CDR1 SNHLY, CDR2 FYNNEI. V lost 7 bases to trimming and J lost 5 bases, with 15 bases between them. The CDR3 has 14 amino acids. The CDR3 region is CASTFSVTDQPQHF. The CDR3 DNA reads TGTGCCAGCACCTTCTCTGTCACAGATCAGCCCCAGCATTTT.

This chain connects TRBV6-5 to TRBJ1-4; D is unclear. This CDR3 is 15 amino acids long. CDR1 is MNHEY and CDR2 is SVGAGI in the germline V gene. Deletions cut 7 bases from V and 10 bases from J, with 22 bases between. In DNA form, the CDR3 reads TGTGCCAGCACCCCGTCGAAGTCGGTTTTGCGAAAACTGTTTTTT. Translated, it gives CASTPSKSVLRKLFF.

J is TRBJ2-3 and V is TRBV7-2; TRBD1 aligns across 9 bases. CDR3 length equals 17 residues. The germline V gene has CDR1 SGHTA and CDR2 FQGNSA. After removal of 5 bases from V and 2 bases from J, the junction contained 11 bases not matched to a gene. CDR3 sequence (DNA): TGTGCCAGCAGCCCCTCCCGGACAGGGGTTTTCACAGATACGCAGTATTTT. This gives the protein CASSPSRTGVFTDTQYF.

V usage is TRBV12-3 or TRBV12-4 and J usage is TRBJ2-1; D is ambiguous. Trimming cost V 3 bases and J 6 bases, with 6 bases left between them. This CDR3 is 12 amino acids long. CDR3 DNA: TGTGCCAGCAGTTTTACGGGCAATGAGCAGTTCTTC. Amino acid sequence: CASSFTGNEQFF.

This rearrangement joins TRBV7-2 to TRBJ2-7; D is ambiguous. This CDR3 has 14 amino acids. Trimming shortened V by 5 bases and J by 2 bases, and 13 bases separated the two germline ends. Germline CDR1 and CDR2: SGHTA and FQGNSA. The CDR3 protein is CASSLSLGAYEQYF. The CDR3 DNA reads TGTGCCAGCAGCCTGTCCTTGGGCGCCTACGAGCAGTACTTC.

This clone was recorded a few times. CDR3 sequence reads: CASSPAGLGTQYF. The CDR3 nucleotides read TGTGCCAGCAGCCCAGCGGGGCTCGGTACGCAGTATTTT. The gene calls are TRBV5-6 and TRBJ2-3; 7 bases line up with TRBD2. V gave up 4 bases and J gave up 8 bases; unmatched junction bases: 7. There are 13 residues in the CDR3. Germline loops: CDR1 SGHDT, CDR2 YYEEEE. Supplemented by reference TRBV5-6 and TRBJ2-3, the full variable domain reads DAGVTQSPTHLIKTRGQQVTLRCSPKSGHDTVSWYQQALGQGPQFIFQYYEEEERQRGNFPDRFSGHQFPNYSSELNVNALLLGDSALYLCASSPAGLGTQYFGPGTRLTVL.

As for this clone: This sample also contains other DNA sequences that code for the same CDR3. The rearrangement links TRBV5-6 to TRBJ1-1, with D possibly being TRBD1 (6 bases). This CDR3 spans 15 amino acids. V dropped 1 base and J dropped 0 bases, with 10 bases sitting between them. Germline V gene data show CDR1 as SGHDT and CDR2 as YYEEEE. The CDR3 coding sequence is TGTGCCAGCAGCTTGCCTGGGGGCGTGAACACTGAAGCTTTCTTT. Its translation is CASSLPGGVNTEAFF.

The CDR3 region has the DNA TGCGCCAGCAGCTTTAGGGACAGTGATGGCTACACCTTC. It is translated as CASSFRDSDGYTF. The chain carries TRBV5-1 and TRBJ1-2; 7 bases align to TRBD1. J gave up 6 bases and V 2 bases, and 4 bases lay outside the gene matches. Germline loops: CDR1 SGHRS, CDR2 YFSETQ. The CDR3 has 13 amino acids.

In its sample, this clone was seen once. The chain has TRBV6-6 and TRBJ2-7; TRBD1 agrees at 10 bases. V lost 4 bases, J lost 5 bases, and 5 bases stayed unmatched. This CDR3 is 14 amino acids long. Germline V lookup: CDR1 MNHNY, CDR2 SVGAGI (reference sequence). CDR3 sequence: CASSSRDRGDEQYF. The CDR3 coding sequence is TGTGCCAGCAGTTCCCGGGACAGGGGCGACGAGCAGTACTTC.

This rearrangement joins TRBV2 to TRBJ1-5; D is possibly TRBD1 (5 bases). This CDR3 spans 17 amino acids. With 4 bases removed from V and 1 base from J, the gap between germline ends came to 17 bases. Germline values: CDR1 SNHLY, CDR2 FYNNEI. CDR3 amino acids: CASSVRSGEGSNQPQHF. The DNA for the CDR3 is TGTGCCAGCAGTGTGAGGTCCGGGGAGGGGAGCAATCAGCCCCAGCATTTT.

The chain carries TRBV7-2 and TRBJ1-2, with D unresolved. V dropped 4 bases and J dropped 4 bases, with 10 bases sitting between them. The CDR3 is 13 amino acids. CDR1 is SGHTA, CDR2 FQGNSA, per germline. In nucleotides, the CDR3 is TGTGCCAGCAGCTCCGGGTTCTCCTATGGCTACACCTTC. Amino acids: CASSSGFSYGYTF.

This clone was observed a single time. This chain uses TRBV3-1 (or the pseudogene TRBV3-2) with TRBJ1-1; D perhaps matches TRBD1 (5 bases). In germline, CDR1 is LGHDT, CDR2 YNNKEL (reference sequence). This CDR3 has 17 residues. V lost 0 bases and J 0 bases, leaving 14 bases between the germline ends. Written as DNA, the CDR3 is TGTGCCAGCAGCCAAGATCGCACAGGTGTGATGAACACTGAAGCTTTCTTT. It is translated as CASSQDRTGVMNTEAFF.

The rearrangement joins TRBV5-4 to TRBJ1-1; maybe TRBD1 (6 bases). V was shortened by 2 bases and J by 0 bases, with 8 bases between the two germline ends. Germline V gene sequence: CDR1 SGHNT, CDR2 YYREEE (reference sequence). This CDR3 has 14 residues. CDR3 protein: CASSLGGMNTEAFF. CDR3 DNA: TGTGCCAGCAGCTTAGGGGGAATGAACACTGAAGCTTTCTTT.

This clone was counted between two and nine times. This chain joins TRBV4-1 and TRBJ1-6; D gene ambiguous. V was clipped by 0 bases and J by 0 bases, with 9 bases between them. Germline CDR1 MGHRA, CDR2 YSYEKL. The CDR3 has 17 amino acids. The CDR3 nucleotides are TGCGCCAGCAGCCAAGATTATGGCAGCTCCTATAATTCACCCCTCCACTTT. Its protein product is CASSQDYGSSYNSPLHF.

The V and J genes are TRBV11-2 and TRBJ2-1; D is ambiguous. The CDR3 is 13 residues long. Per the germline V gene, CDR1 is SGHAT and CDR2 is FQNNGV. V was trimmed by 2 bases and J by 11 bases, leaving 13 bases between them. CDR3 bases: TGTGCCAGCAGCTTAAATAGTCCCGAGAAGCAGTTCTTC. Translated: CASSLNSPEKQFF.

The chain joins TRBV4-1 to TRBJ2-1, with D perhaps matching TRBD2 (5 bases). From germline, CDR1 is MGHRA and CDR2 YSYEKL. This CDR3 has 17 residues. Trimming took 0 bases from V and 0 from J, leaving 12 bases between them. The CDR3 region has the DNA TGCGCCAGCAGCCAAGATCAAGCGGCTAGCTCCTACAATGAGCAGTTCTTC. It specifies CASSQDQAASSYNEQFF.

The chain recombines TRBV7-2 with TRBJ2-1, with D perhaps TRBD2 (6 bases). Germline CDR1 reads SGHTA; CDR2 reads FQGNSA. The CDR3 sequence is 12 residues long. The V gene lost 5 bases and the J gene lost 10 bases, with 12 bases spanning the gap. The CDR3 protein is CASSRLGREQFF. The CDR3 bases are TGTGCCAGCAGCCGGCTGGGGAGGGAGCAGTTCTTC. Supplemented by reference TRBV7-2 and TRBJ2-1, the full variable domain reads GAGVSQSPSNKVTEKGKDVELRCDPISGHTALYWYRQSLGQGLEFLIYFQGNSAPDKSGLPSDRFSAERTGGSVSTLTIQRTQQEDSAVYLCASSRLGREQFFGPGTRLTVL.

This chain uses TRBV5-1 with TRBJ1-4, with 8 bases matching TRBD1. The CDR3 runs 15 residues. Unmatched junction bases numbered 8, after V lost 2 bases and J lost 8 bases. The germline V gene encodes CDR1 SGHRS and CDR2 YFSETQ. Here the CDR3 DNA reads TGCGCCAGCAGCTTTAACAGGGGGGTTCGCGAAAAACTGTTTTTT. Translation: CASSFNRGVREKLFF.

The rearrangement links TRBV5-1 to TRBJ1-1; weak D call: TRBD1 (5 bases). The V end was cut by 6 bases, the J end by 3 bases, with 15 bases between. The CDR3 has 14 amino acids. The germline gives CDR1 SGHRS, CDR2 YFSETQ. This CDR3 is CASTRDGGDTEAFF. The CDR3 DNA reads as TGCGCCAGCACCCGGGACGGGGGGGACACTGAAGCTTTCTTT.

CDR3 amino acids: CASSYRTSGGAAEQFF. CDR3 nucleotide sequence: TGTGCCAGCAGTTACCGCACTAGCGGGGGGGCTGCTGAGCAGTTCTTC. The V gene is TRBV6-5, the J gene TRBJ2-1; 13 bases align to TRBD2. J was trimmed by 9 bases and V by 2 bases; bases with no gene match: 7. CDR1 is MNHEY and CDR2 is SVGAGI in the germline V gene. CDR3 length: 16 residues.

The chain combines TRBV5-1 with TRBJ1-6; 8 bases fit TRBD1. Per the germline V gene, CDR1 is SGHRS and CDR2 is YFSETQ. Losses at the gene ends were 4 bases for V and 8 bases for J; bases not matched to a gene: 8. The CDR3 spans 15 residues. Here the CDR3 reads CASSRQGHSDSPLHF. The CDR3 region has the DNA TGCGCCAGCAGCCGACAGGGGCACAGTGATTCACCCCTCCACTTT.

As regards this clone: The sample carries other DNA sequences with the same CDR3. The chain links TRBV5-1 to TRBJ1-3; a weak D match, TRBD1 (5 bases). CDR1 and CDR2 from the germline V gene are SGHRS and YFSETQ. V gave up 0 bases and J gave up 1 base, with 8 bases separating them. This CDR3 is built from 15 residues. This CDR3 reads CASSLAGGSGNTIYF. DNA of the CDR3: TGCGCCAGCAGCTTGGCCGGGGGGTCTGGAAACACCATATATTTT.